This TCR beta chain was sequenced for a study of cytomegalovirus exposure and HLA in healthy donors. Study information: There were roughly 80 million unique TCRs (from HLA-typed donors) in an early data release. Study-level results: Most TCR sequences proved rare, with some public TCRs found in many donors.

As to this clone: Its antigen is as yet unknown.

PCR employed 60 Vbeta and 13 Jbeta primers. Clones were sequenced by immunoSEQ multiplex PCR, and TCRdb holds only the in-frame ones, with some missing. Of under 140,000 clones in the sample, 76% were seen once. Deletions cut 2 bases from V and 6 bases from J, with 11 bases between. This CDR3 has 13 residues. Germline lookup yields CDR1 GTSNPN and CDR2 SVGIG (reference sequence). The sequenced sample was PBMCs. The receptor comes from a man between 25 and 39 years old in good health and CMV-seropositive. The chain is built from TRBV30 and TRBJ1-5; tentative D call: TRBD1 (5 bases). The CDR3 region has the DNA TGTGCCTGGAGTCCTGGGGGGAGTCAGCCCCAGCATTTT. This sequence encodes CAWSPGGSQPQHF. The full variable domain, completed using reference TRBV30 and TRBJ1-5, is SQTIHQWPATLVQPVGSPLSLECTVEGTSNPNLYWYRQAAGRGLQLLFYSVGIGQISSEVPQNLSASRPQDRQFILSSKKLLLSDSGFYLCAWSPGGSQPQHFGDGTRLSIL.